What follows describes a single TCR beta chain. Its specificity is not known. Donors were healthy HIV-negative adults without recently reported acute infections or vaccinations. The source of the sample is a study of shared clonotypes between healthy human individuals. General study points: The small donor group covered limited genetic and exposure diversity.

V lost 5 bases and J lost 0, with 10 bases in between. CDR3 size: 14 residues. Germline CDR1 is SEHNR and CDR2 is FQNEAQ (reference sequence). The table came from immunoSEQ multiplex PCR; TCRdb's copy has only in-frame clones and leaves some out. Of 2.3 million or so clones listed, 85% to 95% are singletons. The material sequenced was naive CD4+ T cells from PBMCs. The subset here: CD45RA+ positively selected. The chain carries TRBV7-9 and TRBJ1-1; D ambiguous. The TCR comes from a man aged 18 to 29 in good health. Some clones in this sample may be carry-over from other donors' samples. The DNA of the CDR3 is TGTGCCAGCAGCCTAAGAGTGCTGAACACTGAAGCTTTCTTT. Its translation: CASSLRVLNTEAFF.